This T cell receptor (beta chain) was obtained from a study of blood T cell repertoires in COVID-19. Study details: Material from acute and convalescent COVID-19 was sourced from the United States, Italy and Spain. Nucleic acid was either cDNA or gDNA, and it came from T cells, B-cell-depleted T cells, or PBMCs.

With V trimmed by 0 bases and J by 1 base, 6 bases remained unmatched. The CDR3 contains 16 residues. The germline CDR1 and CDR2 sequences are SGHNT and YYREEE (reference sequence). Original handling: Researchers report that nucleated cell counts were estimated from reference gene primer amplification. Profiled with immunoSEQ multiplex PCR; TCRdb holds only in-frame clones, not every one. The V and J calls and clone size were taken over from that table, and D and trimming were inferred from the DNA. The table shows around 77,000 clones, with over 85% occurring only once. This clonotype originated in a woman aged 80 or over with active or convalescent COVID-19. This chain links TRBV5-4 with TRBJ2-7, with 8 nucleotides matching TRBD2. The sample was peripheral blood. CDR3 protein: CASSLGPLAGSYEQYF. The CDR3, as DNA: TGTGCCAGCAGCTTGGGGCCGCTAGCGGGTTCCTACGAGCAGTACTTC. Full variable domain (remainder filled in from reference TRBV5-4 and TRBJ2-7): ETGVTQSPTHLIKTRGQQVTLRCSSQSGHNTVSWYQQALGQGPQFIFQYYREEENGRGNFPPRFSGLQFPNYSSELNVNALELDDSALYLCASSLGPLAGSYEQYFGPGTRLTVT.